This T cell receptor (beta chain) was identified during a study of B cell selection in AIRE deficiency. The method was immunoSEQ multiplex PCR; TCRdb's version includes in-frame clones alone and lacks a portion of them. This table has some 27,000 clones, nearly 97% appearing once. Conventional CD4 T cells were sorted as CD4+CD127+ cells. Study-wide findings and caveats: Patient Tconv cells held about 28% of Treg sequences shared by healthy donors.

In regard to this clone: Its specificity is not known.

This sequence was found in a human donor in good health. Sequencing was carried out using CD4+CD127+ conventional T cells sorted from PBMCs.

The CDR3 sequence is CASTPRENYGYTF. The CDR3 DNA sequence: TGTGCCAGTACCCCACGGGAAAACTATGGCTACACCTTC. The rearrangement uses TRBV19 and TRBJ1-2; D remains ambiguous. There are 13 residues in the CDR3. The germline V and J ends were trimmed by 7 bases and 2 bases, with 11 bases remaining between them. In germline, CDR1 is LNHDA, CDR2 SQIVND (reference sequence).